Reported below is one T cell receptor beta chain. The antigen is unknown. The CDR3 has 12 amino acids. Only in-frame clones appear in the TCRdb table, and some are missing; sequencing was by immunoSEQ multiplex PCR. The sample includes some 25,000 clones, 86% of them seen just once. The data belong to a study of ipilimumab plus nivolumab after autologous stem cell transplantation. Study-wide results and limits: The authors say TCR, Treg and microbiome findings warrant further study.

Checkpoint therapy with ipilimumab 1 mg/kg began 14 to 28 days after transplant. This chain connects TRBV21-1 to TRBJ1-1. TRBV21-1 is noted as a pseudogene. The sequenced sample was PBMCs, obtained in a trial of ipilimumab plus nivolumab as post-transplant consolidation. The sequence was obtained from a male donor with diffuse large B-cell lymphoma. The CDR3 protein is CASVLENTEAFF. The CDR3 DNA is TGTGCCAGCGTCCTTGAGAACACTGAAGCTTTCTTT.